A selection of T cell receptor beta chains follows, all from one sample in a study of blood T cells in healthy people across ages. TCRdb recomputed calls from the 5' RACE reads with MiXCR, one row per CDR3 protein. The table records under 2 million distinct CDR3 sequences, approximately 32% of them present only once. The sequenced sample was blood. The receptors stem from a woman in her 30s in good health. The CDR3 runs from the conserved cysteine through the conserved F or W. The D gene is left open where the match is weak. Clone size is given for some rows only: seen once, a few or many times, or a class if the clone is expanded.

v_gene: TRBV28; j_gene: TRBJ2-5; d_gene: TRBD2; abundance: NA; CDR3aa: CASSYGTSGMGYF; CDR3nt: TGTGCCAGCAGTTATGGGACTAGCGGGATGGGGTACTTC
v_gene: TRBV5-5; j_gene: TRBJ2-4; d_gene: NA; abundance: NA; CDR3aa: CASSLGGTLEYF; CDR3nt: TGTGCCAGCAGCTTGGGGGGGACTCTGGAGTACTTC
v_gene: TRBV12-3/TRBV12-4; j_gene: TRBJ2-5; d_gene: NA; abundance: few; CDR3aa: CASRIQVRSETQYF; CDR3nt: TGTGCCAGCAGGATACAGGTTAGGTCGGAGACCCAGTACTTC
v_gene: TRBV11-1; j_gene: TRBJ2-7; d_gene: TRBD2; abundance: NA; CDR3aa: CASSSGLASSYEQYF; CDR3nt: TGTGCCAGCAGCTCCGGACTAGCGAGTTCCTACGAGCAGTACTTC
v_gene: TRBV6-1; j_gene: TRBJ1-1; d_gene: TRBD1; abundance: NA; CDR3aa: CASSADRVGTEAFF; CDR3nt: TGTGCCAGCAGTGCCGACAGGGTGGGGACTGAAGCTTTCTTT
v_gene: TRBV20-1; j_gene: TRBJ2-7; d_gene: TRBD1; abundance: NA; CDR3aa: CNARDSVEQGYEQYF; CDR3nt: TGCAATGCTAGAGATAGTGTAGAACAGGGGTACGAGCAGTACTTC
v_gene: TRBV3-1; j_gene: TRBJ1-1; d_gene: TRBD1; abundance: NA; CDR3aa: CASSPGTGDSEAFF; CDR3nt: TGTGCCAGCAGCCCGGGGACAGGGGATTCTGAAGCTTTCTTT
v_gene: TRBV6-5; j_gene: TRBJ2-2; d_gene: TRBD1; abundance: many; CDR3aa: CASSHPTGRLTGELFF; CDR3nt: TGTGCCAGCAGTCACCCGACAGGGCGTTTGACCGGGGAGCTGTTTTTT
v_gene: TRBV11-2; j_gene: TRBJ2-2; d_gene: NA; abundance: few; CDR3aa: CASSLAGGPTGELFF; CDR3nt: TGTGCCAGCAGCTTAGCCGGGGGCCCCACCGGGGAGCTGTTTTTT
v_gene: TRBV12-3/TRBV12-4; j_gene: TRBJ2-1; d_gene: NA; abundance: NA; CDR3aa: CASSLDGELEQFF; CDR3nt: TGTGCCAGCAGTTTAGATGGCGAACTTGAGCAGTTCTTC
v_gene: TRBV11-2; j_gene: TRBJ2-7; d_gene: TRBD2; abundance: few; CDR3aa: CASSSVGLAGGPVEQYF; CDR3nt: TGTGCCAGCAGCTCCGTCGGACTAGCGGGAGGGCCGGTCGAGCAGTACTTC
v_gene: TRBV29-1; j_gene: TRBJ2-7; d_gene: NA; abundance: few; CDR3aa: CSVSGAYNEQYF; CDR3nt: TGCAGCGTTTCAGGGGCCTACAATGAGCAGTACTTC
v_gene: TRBV10-3; j_gene: TRBJ2-7; d_gene: TRBD2; abundance: NA; CDR3aa: CAISEGSAGDSYEQYF; CDR3nt: TGTGCCATCAGTGAGGGCTCTGCGGGGGACTCCTACGAGCAGTACTTC
v_gene: TRBV27; j_gene: TRBJ1-1; d_gene: TRBD1; abundance: NA; CDR3aa: CASSFGGGFAEAFF; CDR3nt: TGTGCCAGCAGTTTTGGAGGGGGCTTCGCTGAAGCTTTCTTT
v_gene: TRBV27; j_gene: TRBJ2-1; d_gene: NA; abundance: few; CDR3aa: CASSFEVGMSSYNEQFF; CDR3nt: TGTGCCAGCAGTTTCGAAGTGGGGATGAGCTCCTACAATGAGCAGTTCTTC
v_gene: TRBV9; j_gene: TRBJ2-3; d_gene: NA; abundance: few; CDR3aa: CASSVGNSGTDTQYF; CDR3nt: TGTGCCAGCAGCGTAGGAAATAGCGGCACAGATACGCAGTATTTT
v_gene: TRBV6-1; j_gene: TRBJ2-1; d_gene: TRBD2; abundance: few; CDR3aa: CASSEYPSGGQNEQFF; CDR3nt: TGTGCCAGCAGTGAATACCCTAGCGGGGGTCAGAATGAGCAGTTCTTC
v_gene: TRBV30; j_gene: TRBJ1-1; d_gene: TRBD1; abundance: NA; CDR3aa: CAWSEGDSEAFF; CDR3nt: TGTGCCTGGAGTGAGGGGGACAGTGAAGCTTTCTTT
v_gene: TRBV27; j_gene: TRBJ2-7; d_gene: TRBD1; abundance: few; CDR3aa: CASSLWTGTNEQYF; CDR3nt: TGTGCCAGCAGTTTATGGACAGGGACCAACGAGCAGTACTTC
v_gene: TRBV6-4; j_gene: TRBJ2-3; d_gene: NA; abundance: NA; CDR3aa: CASIPLGDTQYF; CDR3nt: TGTGCCAGCATCCCATTAGGCGATACGCAGTATTTT